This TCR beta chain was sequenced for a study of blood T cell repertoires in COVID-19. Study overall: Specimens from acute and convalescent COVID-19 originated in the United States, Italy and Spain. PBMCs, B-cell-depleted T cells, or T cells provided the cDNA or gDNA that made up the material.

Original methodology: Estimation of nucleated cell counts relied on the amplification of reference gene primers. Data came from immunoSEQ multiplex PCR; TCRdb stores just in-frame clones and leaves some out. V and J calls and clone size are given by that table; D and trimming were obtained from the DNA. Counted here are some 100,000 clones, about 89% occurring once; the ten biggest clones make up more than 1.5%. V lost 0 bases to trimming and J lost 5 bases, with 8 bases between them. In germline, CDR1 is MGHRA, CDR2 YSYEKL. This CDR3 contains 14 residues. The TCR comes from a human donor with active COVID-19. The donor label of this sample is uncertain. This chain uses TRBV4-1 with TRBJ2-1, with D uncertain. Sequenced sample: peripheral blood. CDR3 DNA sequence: TGCGCCAGCAGCCAAGACCGGTTGGACAATGAGCAGTTCTTC. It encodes CASSQDRLDNEQFF.